This T cell receptor beta chain originates from a study of shared clonotypes between healthy human individuals. Study-wide results and limits: Non-shared clonotypes displayed generation probabilities falling below those of clonotypes present in all four donors.

Repertoires were generated with immunoSEQ multiplex PCR, while TCRdb's copy carries only in-frame clones and drops some. The data contain over a million clones, about four fifths of them seen just once; the ten biggest clones take up 0.55% to 0.7%. CDR1 is KGHSH, CDR2 LQKENI, per germline. Deletions cut 3 bases from V and 0 bases from J, with 15 bases between. The CDR3 has 18 residues. A word on this clone: Its antigen is not known.

This rearrangement joins TRBV18 to TRBJ2-6; tentatively, D is TRBD1 (6 bases). Sample: memory CD4+ T cells from PBMCs. Subset of the sample: CD45RA-negative fraction. The TCR sequence derives from a man between 18 and 35 years old in good health. Some clones in this sample may be carry-over from other donors' samples. CDR3 nucleotides: TGTGCCAGCTCACCCCGGTTAGGGGGTACCTCTGGGGCCAACGTCCTGACTTTC. Protein product: CASSPRLGGTSGANVLTF.